One sample yielded the 2 T cell receptor beta chains listed below, sequenced in a study of CD8 T cells in ankylosing spondylitis. TCRdb ran MiXCR on the 5' RACE reads and lists one entry per CDR3 protein. The table shows about 130,000 distinct CDR3 sequences, with approximately 9.9% occurring only once. Material for sequencing was blood, either unsorted or a sorted T cell fraction (not recorded which). These receptors were obtained from a male donor with ankylosing spondylitis or in good health (not recorded which).

With regard to this clonotype: It may be a read error: a sequence one base away is much more abundant. The V gene is TRBV6-2 or TRBV6-3, the J gene TRBJ2-1; 7 bases are a match to TRBD1. V lost 9 bases, J lost 3 bases, and 17 bases stayed unmatched. Germline assignment: CDR1 MNHEY and CDR2 SVGEGT. The CDR3 runs to 17 residues. CDR3 nucleotides: TGTGCCAGTCGTCAACTTGAGGGGGCCGACTTCTACAATGAGCAGTTCTTC. Protein product: CASRQLEGADFYNEQFF.

Many counts were recorded for this clonotype. J is TRBJ2-7 and V is TRBV6-1; 7 nucleotides align to TRBD1. The CDR3 length is 16 residues. V was pared by 5 bases and J by 3 bases, with 13 bases of the junction left unmatched. CDR1 is MNHNS and CDR2 is SASEGT in the germline V gene. The CDR3 loop reads CASSQTRQGKIYEQYF. In nucleotides, the CDR3 is TGTGCCAGCAGTCAGACCCGACAGGGAAAAATCTACGAGCAGTACTTC.